This T cell receptor (beta chain) appears in the sequencing data of a study of blood T cell repertoires in COVID-19 (dated by TCRdb to about 2020). About the study as a whole: Samples covering the acute and convalescent phases of COVID-19 were provided by collaborators in the United States, Italy and Spain. The prospective study material was composed of cDNA or gDNA derived from T cells, B-cell-depleted T cells, or PBMCs. Subjects who had been exposed to COVID-19, were actively infected with it, or had recovered from it provided the deeply sampled blood TCRbeta repertoires that made up the dataset. The repertoires were released in a freely available public database meant as a resource for research on the immune response to SARS-CoV-2. The samples were drawn from the first 160 participants of the ongoing ImmuneRACE study and from 1,254 subjects provided by 6 global collaborators. A de-identified subject ID, COVID-19 status, age in years and sex were almost always included in the sample metadata. Where available, HLA class I and class II types were taken from metadata supplied by the sample provider and were not determined by assay-based typing. The investigation overall reported the following: The quantity of clinical and demographic metadata differed by source and by participant and was supplied without curation.

TCRbeta CDR3 regions were amplified from genomic DNA by means of the immunoSEQ Assay, a bias-controlled multiplex PCR. The authors' analysis ran thus. Nucleated cell counts per sample were estimated from amplification of reference gene primers within the assay. Sequence reads were collapsed and filtered to measure the absolute abundance of every unique TCRbeta CDR3 rearrangement. Productive Simpson clonality was computed per sample as the square root of Simpson's diversity index over productive rearrangements. Sourced from immuneACCESS, this table was stored by TCRdb with only in-frame sequences that have V and J called. A share of the clones is absent; for the studies checked, an unresolved V gene accounts for under half, and the remainder has no known explanation. V, J and clone size derive from that table, while D and trimming were established from the DNA sequence. The sample table records some 700,000 clones; around 89% of these occur just once. The top ten clones comprise about 0.26% of the sample.

Each collaborating institution followed its own protocols to collect whole blood in K2EDTA tubes. For TCRbeta analysis, collaborators shipped samples as frozen whole blood, isolated PBMCs, or DNA extracted from either of those sample types. Regarding this clone: The target of this receptor is not known. No much larger clone is present one base from it, and per-base qualities are unavailable.

The CDR3 measures 18 amino acids from cysteine to phenylalanine. This entry keeps only the CDR3 DNA: 54 bases, framed from base 1. V is trimmed back by 8 bases and J by 3 bases, and the junction contains 17 bases that no gene match accounts for. The germline V gene (reference sequence) supplies CDR1 MNHEY and CDR2 SMNVEV. The sample was peripheral blood. The clonotype was recovered from a woman under 30 with acute or convalescent COVID-19. The V gene is TRBV27 and the J gene is TRBJ1-2; 11 nucleotides in the junction match TRBD1. The CDR3 has the sequence CASGMILGQGGSYYGYTF. The DNA sequence is given as TGTGCCAGCGGGATGATTCTGGGACAGGGGGGATCTTACTATGGCTACACCTTC.